Listed below are T cell receptor beta chains from one sample, sequenced in a study of T cells after yellow fever vaccination. TCRdb re-called the 5' RACE reads through MiXCR, storing one row per CDR3 protein. Of 500,000 to 700,000 distinct CDR3 sequences in the sample, about a fifth were seen once. The sequenced sample was PBMCs, obtained 15 days after the yellow fever booster vaccination. These receptors were collected from a man aged 25 to 40 who received the YFV17D yellow fever vaccine. CDR3s include the opening cysteine and the closing phenylalanine or tryptophan. D genes are given only for firm matches. The listing skips clone size in some rows; elsewhere it reads once, few, many or a size class.

CDR3	DNA	size	V	J	D
CASSLPQGGETQYF	TGCGCCAGCAGCTTGCCCCAGGGAGGAGAGACCCAGTACTTC	-	TRBV5-1	TRBJ2-5	-
CASSLDRTGSADTQYF	TGCGCCAGCAGCTTGGATCGGACAGGGAGCGCGGATACGCAGTATTTT	-	TRBV5-1	TRBJ2-3	TRBD1
CASSQSTGNNEQFF	TGCGCCAGCAGCCAATCTACCGGAAACAATGAGCAGTTCTTC	-	TRBV4-3	TRBJ2-1	-
CSPNLAGLGYEQFF	TGCAGTCCTAACCTAGCGGGTCTAGGGTATGAGCAGTTCTTC	-	TRBV20-1	TRBJ2-1	TRBD2
CASSYARGNGGSTDTQYF	TGTGCCAGCAGTTACGCGAGGGGGAACGGGGGGAGCACAGATACGCAGTATTTT	-	TRBV6-5	TRBJ2-3	-
CASTLAGRFSPLHF	TGTGCCAGCACCCTAGCGGGGAGGTTTTCACCCCTCCACTTT	few	TRBV11-2	TRBJ1-6	-
CAFLTSYNEQFF	TGTGCCTTCCTAACATCCTACAATGAGCAGTTCTTC	-	TRBV30	TRBJ2-1	-
CASSPGTASTGELFF	TGTGCCAGCAGCCCTGGGACAGCGAGCACCGGGGAGCTGTTTTTT	-	TRBV6-1	TRBJ2-2	TRBD1
CSVAGQASSYEQYF	TGCAGCGTTGCTGGACAGGCGAGCTCCTACGAGCAGTACTTC	many	TRBV29-1	TRBJ2-7	TRBD1
CASSSGTSGTKQYF	TGTGCCAGCAGCTCAGGGACTAGCGGGACTAAGCAGTACTTC	few	TRBV7-9	TRBJ2-7	TRBD2
CASSPPGHIPAGYTF	TGTGCCAGCAGCCCACCGGGACACATTCCTGCTGGCTACACCTTC	-	TRBV6-1	TRBJ1-2	-
CASSGVGLEAFF	TGTGCCAGTAGTGGAGTTGGGTTAGAAGCTTTCTTT	-	TRBV19	TRBJ1-1	-
CASSLYPQGRGTSEQYF	TGTGCCAGCAGCTTATACCCCCAGGGCAGGGGGACTAGCGAGCAGTACTTC	-	TRBV7-9	TRBJ2-7	-
CSTGTNGGSSYNEQFF	TGCAGTACCGGGACTAATGGGGGGAGCTCCTACAATGAGCAGTTCTTC	few	TRBV20-1	TRBJ2-1	TRBD2
CSARGYRVYTEAFF	TGCAGTGCTAGAGGATACAGGGTTTACACTGAAGCTTTCTTT	-	TRBV20-1	TRBJ1-1	-
CASSQLHLGEQFF	TGTGCCAGCAGCCAACTCCACCTTGGGGAGCAGTTCTTC	-	TRBV14	TRBJ2-1	-
CASGLPGVQEKLFF	TGTGCCAGCGGTTTGCCAGGGGTACAGGAAAAACTGTTTTTT	few	TRBV27	TRBJ1-4	-
CASSSQNNQPQHF	TGTGCCAGCAGCTCGCAGAACAATCAGCCCCAGCATTTT	few	TRBV5-6	TRBJ1-5	-
CATSEPGTANYNEQFF	TGTGCCACCAGTGAGCCCGGGACAGCCAACTACAATGAGCAGTTCTTC	few	TRBV24-1	TRBJ2-1	TRBD1
CASSFSGTGGYEQYF	TGCGCCAGCAGCTTTAGTGGGACAGGGGGCTACGAGCAGTACTTC	few	TRBV5-1	TRBJ2-7	TRBD1
CASSPYTDTQYF	TGTGCCAGCAGCCCCTACACAGATACGCAGTATTTT	many	TRBV12-3/TRBV12-4	TRBJ2-3	-
CSAPPGGSYNEQFF	TGCAGTGCTCCACCGGGGGGCTCCTACAATGAGCAGTTCTTC	few	TRBV20-1	TRBJ2-1	TRBD2
CSAIKAGGSSEQFF	TGCAGTGCCATAAAGGCGGGCGGGAGTAGTGAGCAGTTCTTC	-	TRBV20-1	TRBJ2-1	TRBD2
CSARPLSSTDTQYF	TGCAGTGCCCGACCCCTTTCTAGCACAGATACGCAGTATTTT	-	TRBV20-1	TRBJ2-3	-
CASSRDSGGYEQYF	TGTGCCAGCAGCCGGGACAGTGGCGGGTACGAGCAGTACTTC	-	TRBV4-2	TRBJ2-7	TRBD1
CASSPGGQPQHF	TGTGCCAGCTCTCCGGGTGGCCAGCCCCAGCATTTT	many	TRBV18	TRBJ1-5	-
CASSPGDRGSTDTQYF	TGTGCCAGCAGCCCGGGAGACAGGGGAAGCACAGATACGCAGTATTTT	few	TRBV7-3	TRBJ2-3	TRBD1
CASSPLPSGLTDTQYF	TGTGCCAGCAGTCCCCTCCCTAGCGGGCTCACAGATACGCAGTATTTT	few	TRBV6-1	TRBJ2-3	TRBD2
CASRPDRGRPGYTF	TGTGCCAGTAGACCTGACAGGGGGCGGCCCGGCTACACCTTC	few	TRBV19	TRBJ1-2	TRBD1
CASSQDKRGVKFVNEQFF	TGTGCCAGCAGCCAAGATAAGCGGGGAGTTAAATTTGTGAATGAGCAGTTCTTC	few	TRBV3-1	TRBJ2-1	TRBD2
CASSGFAAGAAYNEQFF	TGTGCCAGCAGCGGCTTTGCAGCGGGAGCGGCCTACAATGAGCAGTTCTTC	few	TRBV9	TRBJ2-1	TRBD2
CASSLRAGGTKGETQYF	TGCGCCAGCAGCCTAAGAGCGGGAGGTACCAAGGGTGAGACCCAGTACTTC	-	TRBV4-3	TRBJ2-5	TRBD2
CASTADRALEKLFF	TGTGCCAGCACCGCCGACAGAGCCCTTGAAAAACTGTTTTTT	few	TRBV12-3/TRBV12-4	TRBJ1-4	-
CASSSHRGGTEAFF	TGTGCCAGCAGCAGTCACAGGGGTGGCACTGAAGCTTTCTTT	many	TRBV4-2	TRBJ1-1	TRBD1
CSAPTDPGYEQYF	TGCAGTGCCCCGACCGACCCCGGTTACGAGCAGTACTTC	-	TRBV20-1	TRBJ2-7	-